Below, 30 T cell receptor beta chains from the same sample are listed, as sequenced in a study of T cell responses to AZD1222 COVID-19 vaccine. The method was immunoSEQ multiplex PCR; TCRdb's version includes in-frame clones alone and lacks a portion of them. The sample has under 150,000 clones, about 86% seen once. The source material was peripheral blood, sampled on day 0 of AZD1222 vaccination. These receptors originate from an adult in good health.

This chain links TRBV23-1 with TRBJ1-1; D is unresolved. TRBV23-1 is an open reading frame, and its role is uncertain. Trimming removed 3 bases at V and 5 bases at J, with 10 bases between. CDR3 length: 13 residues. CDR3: CASSHAGGTEAFF. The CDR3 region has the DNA TGCGCCAGCAGTCACGCGGGTGGGACTGAAGCTTTCTTT.

In DNA form, the CDR3 reads TGTGCCAGCAGCTTGAACCTAGGGGCGATCAATCAGCCCCAGCATTTT. Its protein is CASSLNLGAINQPQHF. V is TRBV5-6 and J is TRBJ1-5; the D gene is possibly TRBD1 (5 bases). Germline CDR1 reads SGHDT; CDR2 reads YYEEEE. The CDR3 loop spans 16 amino acids. Trimming removed 1 base at V and 3 bases at J, with 14 bases between.

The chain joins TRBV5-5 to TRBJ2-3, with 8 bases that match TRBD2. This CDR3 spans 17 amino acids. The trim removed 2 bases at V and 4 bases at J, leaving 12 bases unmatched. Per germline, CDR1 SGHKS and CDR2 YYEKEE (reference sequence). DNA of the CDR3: TGTGCCAGCAGCTTAACCCAACGGGGGGGACGGGCAGATACGCAGTATTTT. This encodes CASSLTQRGGRADTQYF.

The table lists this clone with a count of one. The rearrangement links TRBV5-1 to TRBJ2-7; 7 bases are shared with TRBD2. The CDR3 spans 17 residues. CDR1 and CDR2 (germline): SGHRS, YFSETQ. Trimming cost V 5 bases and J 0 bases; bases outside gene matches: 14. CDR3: CASRCPVAGTSSYEQYF. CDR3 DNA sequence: TGCGCCAGCAGGTGTCCGGTAGCGGGTACAAGCTCCTACGAGCAGTACTTC.

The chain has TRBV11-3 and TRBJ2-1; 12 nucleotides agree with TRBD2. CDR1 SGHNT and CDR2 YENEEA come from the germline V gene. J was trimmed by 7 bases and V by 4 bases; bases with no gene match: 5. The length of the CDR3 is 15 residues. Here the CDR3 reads CASSSRTSGVNEQFF. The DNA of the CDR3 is TGTGCCAGCAGCTCCCGGACTAGCGGGGTGAATGAGCAGTTCTTC. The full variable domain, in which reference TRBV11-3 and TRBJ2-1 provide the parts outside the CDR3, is EAGVVQSPRYKIIEKKQPVAFWCNPISGHNTLYWYLQNLGQGPELLIRYENEEAVDDSQLPKDRFSAERLKGVDSTLKIQPAELGDSAVYLCASSSRTSGVNEQFFGPGTRLTVL.

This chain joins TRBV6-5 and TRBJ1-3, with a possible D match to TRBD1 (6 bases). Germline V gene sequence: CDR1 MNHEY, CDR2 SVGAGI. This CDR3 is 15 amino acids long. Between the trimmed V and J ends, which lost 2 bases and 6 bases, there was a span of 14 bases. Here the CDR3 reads CASSYGSAGENTIYF. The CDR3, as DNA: TGTGCCAGCAGTTACGGAAGCGCAGGGGAAAACACCATATATTTT.

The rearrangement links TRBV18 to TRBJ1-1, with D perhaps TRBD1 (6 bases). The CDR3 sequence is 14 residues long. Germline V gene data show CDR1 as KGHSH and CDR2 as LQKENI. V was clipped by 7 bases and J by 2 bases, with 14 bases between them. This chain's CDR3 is CASFGDRLNTEAFF. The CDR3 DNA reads TGTGCCAGCTTTGGAGACAGGCTCAACACTGAAGCTTTCTTT. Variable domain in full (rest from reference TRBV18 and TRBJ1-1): NAGVMQNPRHLVRRRGQEARLRCSPMKGHSHVYWYRQLPEEGLKFMVYLQKENIIDESGMPKERFSAEFPKEGPSILRIQQVVRGDSAAYFCASFGDRLNTEAFFGQGTRLTVV.

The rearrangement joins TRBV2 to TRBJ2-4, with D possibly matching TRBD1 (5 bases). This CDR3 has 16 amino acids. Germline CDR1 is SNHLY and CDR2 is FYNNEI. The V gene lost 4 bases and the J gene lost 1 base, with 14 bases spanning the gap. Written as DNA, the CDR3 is TGTGCCAGCAGTGCGTCACAGGTTGAGGCCAAAAACATTCAGTACTTC. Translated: CASSASQVEAKNIQYF.

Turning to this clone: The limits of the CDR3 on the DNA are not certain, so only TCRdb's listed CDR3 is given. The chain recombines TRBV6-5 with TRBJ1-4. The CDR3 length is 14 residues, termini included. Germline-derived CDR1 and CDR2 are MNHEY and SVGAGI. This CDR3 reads CASSTSANNEKLFF.

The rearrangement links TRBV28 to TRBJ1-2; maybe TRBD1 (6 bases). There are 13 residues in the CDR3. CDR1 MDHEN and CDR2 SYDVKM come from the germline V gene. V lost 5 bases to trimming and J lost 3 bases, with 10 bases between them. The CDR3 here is CASSGAGDYGYTF. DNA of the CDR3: TGTGCCAGCAGTGGGGCAGGGGACTATGGCTACACCTTC.

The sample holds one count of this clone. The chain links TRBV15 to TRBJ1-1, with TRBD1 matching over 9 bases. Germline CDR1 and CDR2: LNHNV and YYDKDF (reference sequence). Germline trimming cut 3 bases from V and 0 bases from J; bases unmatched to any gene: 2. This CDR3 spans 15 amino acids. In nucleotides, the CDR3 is TGTGCCACCAGCAGGGGGGACAGGGTGAACACTGAAGCTTTCTTT. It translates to CATSRGDRVNTEAFF.

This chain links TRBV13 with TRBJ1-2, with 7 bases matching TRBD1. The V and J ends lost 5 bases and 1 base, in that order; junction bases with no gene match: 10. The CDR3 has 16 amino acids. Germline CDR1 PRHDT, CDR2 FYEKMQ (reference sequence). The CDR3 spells CASSPRTGRLNYGYTF. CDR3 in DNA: TGTGCCAGCAGCCCACGGACAGGCCGCCTTAACTATGGCTACACCTTC. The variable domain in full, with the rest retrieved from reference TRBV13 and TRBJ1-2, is AAGVIQSPRHLIKEKRETATLKCYPIPRHDTVYWYQQGPGQDPQFLISFYEKMQSDKGSIPDRFSAQQFSDYHSELNMSSLELGDSALYFCASSPRTGRLNYGYTFGSGTRLTVV.

CDR3 sequence (DNA): TGTGCCAGCAGCCAAGGGCGGATCGGGGGTGGCTACACCTTC. Translation gives CASSQGRIGGGYTF. The gene calls are TRBV4-2 and TRBJ1-2, with a tentative D call TRBD1 (5 bases). V lost 1 base to trimming and J lost 7 bases, with 13 bases between them. CDR3 length equals 14 residues. The germline V gene has CDR1 LGHNA and CDR2 YNFKEQ.

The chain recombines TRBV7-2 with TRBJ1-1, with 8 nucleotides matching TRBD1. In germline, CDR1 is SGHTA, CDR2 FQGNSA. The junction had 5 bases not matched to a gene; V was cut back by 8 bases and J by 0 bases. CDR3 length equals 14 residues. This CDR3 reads CASGGQVMNTEAFF. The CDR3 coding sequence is TGTGCCAGCGGGGGACAGGTCATGAACACTGAAGCTTTCTTT. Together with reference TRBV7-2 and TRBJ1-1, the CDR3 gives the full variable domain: GAGVSQSPSNKVTEKGKDVELRCDPISGHTALYWYRQSLGQGLEFLIYFQGNSAPDKSGLPSDRFSAERTGGSVSTLTIQRTQQEDSAVYLCASGGQVMNTEAFFGQGTRLTVV.

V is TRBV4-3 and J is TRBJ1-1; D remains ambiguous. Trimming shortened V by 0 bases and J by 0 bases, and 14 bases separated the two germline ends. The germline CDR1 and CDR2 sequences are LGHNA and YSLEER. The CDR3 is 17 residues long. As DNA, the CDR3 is TGCGCCAGCAGCCAAGATCGGGATCTCCGCCTGAACACTGAAGCTTTCTTT. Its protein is CASSQDRDLRLNTEAFF.

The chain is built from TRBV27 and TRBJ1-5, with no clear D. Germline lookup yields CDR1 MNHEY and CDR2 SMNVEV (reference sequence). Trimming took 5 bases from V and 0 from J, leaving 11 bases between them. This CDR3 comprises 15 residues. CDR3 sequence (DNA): TGTGCCAGCAGTGCATTCTGGGGTAGCAATCAGCCCCAGCATTTT. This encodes CASSAFWGSNQPQHF.

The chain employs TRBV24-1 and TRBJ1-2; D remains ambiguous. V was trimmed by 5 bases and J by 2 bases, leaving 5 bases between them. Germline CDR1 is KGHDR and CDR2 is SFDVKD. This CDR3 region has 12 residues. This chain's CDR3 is CATSGTNYGYTF. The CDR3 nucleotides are TGTGCCACCAGTGGTACGAACTATGGCTACACCTTC.

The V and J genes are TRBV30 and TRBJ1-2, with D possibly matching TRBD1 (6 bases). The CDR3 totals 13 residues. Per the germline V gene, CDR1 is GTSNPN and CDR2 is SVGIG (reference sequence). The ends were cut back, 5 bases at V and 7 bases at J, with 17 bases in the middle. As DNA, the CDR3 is TGTGCCTGGCGGCTACAGGGAGGCTCTGGCTACACCTTC. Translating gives CAWRLQGGSGYTF.

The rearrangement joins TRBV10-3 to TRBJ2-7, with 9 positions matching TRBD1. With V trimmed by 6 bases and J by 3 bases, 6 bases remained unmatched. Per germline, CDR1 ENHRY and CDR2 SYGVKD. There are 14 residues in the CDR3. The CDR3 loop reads CAIRERQGVYEQYF. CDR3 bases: TGTGCCATCAGAGAAAGACAGGGGGTCTACGAGCAGTACTTC.

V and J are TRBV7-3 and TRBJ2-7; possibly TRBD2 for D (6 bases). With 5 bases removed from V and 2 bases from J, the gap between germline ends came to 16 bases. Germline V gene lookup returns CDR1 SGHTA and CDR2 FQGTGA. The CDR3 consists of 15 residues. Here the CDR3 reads CASSQAGTPPYEQYF. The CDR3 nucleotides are TGTGCCAGCAGCCAAGCCGGGACTCCACCCTACGAGCAGTACTTC.

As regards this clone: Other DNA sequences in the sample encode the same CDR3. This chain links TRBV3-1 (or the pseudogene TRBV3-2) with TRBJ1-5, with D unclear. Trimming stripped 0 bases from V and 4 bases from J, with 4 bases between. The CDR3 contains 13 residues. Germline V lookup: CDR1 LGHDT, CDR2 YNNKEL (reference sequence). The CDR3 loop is CASSQDTNQPQHF. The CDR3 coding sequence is TGTGCCAGCAGCCAAGATACGAATCAGCCCCAGCATTTT.

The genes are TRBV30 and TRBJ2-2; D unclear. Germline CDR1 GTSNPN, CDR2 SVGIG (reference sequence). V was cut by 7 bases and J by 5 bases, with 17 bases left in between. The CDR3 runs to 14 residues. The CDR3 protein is CASPAATSTGELFF. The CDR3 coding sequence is TGTGCCTCCCCCGCGGCGACAAGTACCGGGGAGCTGTTTTTT.

CDR3 amino acids: CASSPGTVERETQYF. CDR3 sequence (DNA): TGTGCCAGCTCACCGGGGACAGTGGAGAGAGAGACCCAGTACTTC. The chain is built from TRBV18 and TRBJ2-5; 7 nucleotides align to TRBD1. Trimming removed 3 bases from V and 4 bases from J; junction bases left unmatched: 8. The V gene's germline CDR1 is KGHSH and CDR2 LQKENI. The length of the CDR3 is 15 residues.

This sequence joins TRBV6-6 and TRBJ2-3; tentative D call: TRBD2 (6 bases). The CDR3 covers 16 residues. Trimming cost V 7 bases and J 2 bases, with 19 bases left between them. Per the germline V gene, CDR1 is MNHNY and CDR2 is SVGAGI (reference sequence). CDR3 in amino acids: CASISSLGGLTDTQYF. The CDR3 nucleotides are TGTGCCAGCATTTCCTCACTTGGGGGACTCACAGATACGCAGTATTTT.

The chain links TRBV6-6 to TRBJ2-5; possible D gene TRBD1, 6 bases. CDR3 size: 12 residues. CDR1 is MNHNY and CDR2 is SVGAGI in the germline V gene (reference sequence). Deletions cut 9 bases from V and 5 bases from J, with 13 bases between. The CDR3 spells CASAGVEETQYF. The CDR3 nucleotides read TGTGCCAGTGCAGGGGTAGAGGAGACCCAGTACTTC.

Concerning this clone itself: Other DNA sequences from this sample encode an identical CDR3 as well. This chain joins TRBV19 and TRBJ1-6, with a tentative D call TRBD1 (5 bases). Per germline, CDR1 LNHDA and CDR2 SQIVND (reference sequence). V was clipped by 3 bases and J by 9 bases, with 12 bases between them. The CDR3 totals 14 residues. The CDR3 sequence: CASSMVGALSPLHF. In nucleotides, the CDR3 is TGTGCCAGTAGTATGGTAGGGGCTCTTTCACCCCTCCACTTT.

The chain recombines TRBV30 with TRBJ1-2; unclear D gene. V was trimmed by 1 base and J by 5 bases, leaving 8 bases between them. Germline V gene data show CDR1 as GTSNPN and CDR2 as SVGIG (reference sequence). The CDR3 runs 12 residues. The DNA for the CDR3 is TGTGCCTGGAGTGGGGGATTTTATGGCTACACCTTC. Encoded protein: CAWSGGFYGYTF.

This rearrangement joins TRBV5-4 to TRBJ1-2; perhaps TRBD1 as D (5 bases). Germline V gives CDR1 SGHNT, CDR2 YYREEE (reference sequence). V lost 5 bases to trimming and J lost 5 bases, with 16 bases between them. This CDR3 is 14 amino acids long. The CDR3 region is CASRTGKGDYGYTF. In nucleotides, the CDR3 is TGTGCCAGCAGGACGGGAAAAGGGGATTATGGCTACACCTTC.

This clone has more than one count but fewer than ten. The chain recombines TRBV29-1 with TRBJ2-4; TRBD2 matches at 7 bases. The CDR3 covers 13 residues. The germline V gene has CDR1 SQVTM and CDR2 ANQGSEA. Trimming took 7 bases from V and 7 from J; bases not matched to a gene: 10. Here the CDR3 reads CSGGTREANIQYF. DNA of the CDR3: TGCAGCGGGGGGACTCGGGAGGCGAACATTCAGTACTTC.

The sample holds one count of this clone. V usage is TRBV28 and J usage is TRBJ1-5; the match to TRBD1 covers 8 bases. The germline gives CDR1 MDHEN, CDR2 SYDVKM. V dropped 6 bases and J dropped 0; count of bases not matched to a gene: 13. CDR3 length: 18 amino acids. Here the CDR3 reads CASSRPGQAQYSNQPQHF. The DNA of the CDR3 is TGTGCCAGCAGCCGGCCGGGACAGGCACAATATAGCAATCAGCCCCAGCATTTT.